The clone carrying this T cell receptor (beta chain) was seen a handful of times. Healthy Russian Caucasian donors spanned ages about 6 to 100 years. The sample belongs to a study of blood T cells in healthy people across ages. Trimming removed 3 bases at V and 0 bases at J, with 12 bases between. Germline values: CDR1 SGDLS, CDR2 YYNGEE. This CDR3 contains 15 residues. Using a J-beta primer mix together with a sample-barcoded 5' primer, a second PCR was run for about 6 to 12 cycles. TCRdb redid the calling of the 5' RACE reads with MiXCR, one entry per CDR3 protein. The sample records about 1.6 million distinct CDR3 sequences, roughly 32% being singletons.

Sequencing used blood. The clonotype originates from a woman in her 30s in good health. The chain couples TRBV9 to TRBJ2-5; weak D call: TRBD1 (6 bases). CDR3 in DNA: TGTGCCAGCAGCGCTACAGGGAATCACCAAGAGACCCAGTACTTC. This sequence encodes CASSATGNHQETQYF.